The entry below describes one T cell receptor (beta chain). The source of the sample is a study of blood T cell repertoires in COVID-19. On the study more broadly: Spain, Italy and the United States supplied samples that represented acute and convalescent COVID-19.

The germline V gene encodes CDR1 SGHTA and CDR2 FQGNSA. V lost 3 bases and J 6 bases, leaving 10 bases between the germline ends. There are 13 residues in the CDR3. TCRdb keeps only in-frame clones here, not all; method: immunoSEQ multiplex PCR. The profile covers 150,000 to 200,000 clones, with approximately 75% appearing a single time and about a tenth taken by the ten largest. V and J are TRBV7-2 and TRBJ2-3; D is perhaps TRBD2 (6 bases). Sequencing was done on a sample of peripheral blood. This sequence originates from a human donor in a cohort sampled during active COVID-19. The CDR3 DNA reads as TGTGCCAGCAGCTTTAGCGGAGGGGATACGCAGTATTTT. Translation gives CASSFSGGDTQYF.